This TCR beta chain was captured by sequencing in a study of blood T cell repertoires in COVID-19. Study summary: The United States, Italy and Spain supplied acute and convalescent COVID-19 samples.

Repertoires were generated with immunoSEQ multiplex PCR, while TCRdb's copy carries only in-frame clones and drops some. The repertoire holds about 98,000 clones, with over 70% as singletons. CDR1 and CDR2 from the germline V gene are SGHRS and YFSETQ. V was shortened by 6 bases and J by 2 bases, with 15 bases between the two germline ends. This CDR3 spans 15 amino acids. The V gene is TRBV5-1, the J gene TRBJ1-3; D possibly corresponds to TRBD1 (6 bases). The sample consisted of peripheral blood. The clonotype was recovered from a man aged 60 to 69 with acute or convalescent COVID-19. DNA of the CDR3: TGCGCCAGCACTCCCAGGGGAGCCCCTGGAAACACCATATATTTT. Its translation: CASTPRGAPGNTIYF.